Only a few counts were recorded for the clone carrying this TCR beta chain. Its antigen is undetermined. The sample belongs to a study of identical twins. The CDR3 contains 12 residues. Trimming stripped 0 bases from V and 4 bases from J, with 4 bases between. Looked up from germline, CDR1 is MNHNS and CDR2 is SASEGT. Whole-study results and caveats: Where out-of-frame alpha sequences were twin-shared, they showed excess low generation probability. Beta out-of-frame sequences displayed a weaker excess of sharing between twins.

A universal primer site arose from template switching, and cDNA bore unique molecular identifiers. One entry per CDR3 protein, called by TCRdb with MiXCR from the 5' RACE reads. The table records 100,000 or so distinct CDR3 sequences, 4.5% to 6.5% of them present only once. The origin of this receptor is a woman in her forties or fifties in good health. Sequencing was performed on memory T cells sorted from blood. This sequence joins TRBV6-1 and TRBJ2-7; D is unresolved. CDR3 amino acids: CASSEAQYEQYF. CDR3 in DNA: TGTGCCAGCAGTGAAGCTCAATACGAGCAGTACTTC.